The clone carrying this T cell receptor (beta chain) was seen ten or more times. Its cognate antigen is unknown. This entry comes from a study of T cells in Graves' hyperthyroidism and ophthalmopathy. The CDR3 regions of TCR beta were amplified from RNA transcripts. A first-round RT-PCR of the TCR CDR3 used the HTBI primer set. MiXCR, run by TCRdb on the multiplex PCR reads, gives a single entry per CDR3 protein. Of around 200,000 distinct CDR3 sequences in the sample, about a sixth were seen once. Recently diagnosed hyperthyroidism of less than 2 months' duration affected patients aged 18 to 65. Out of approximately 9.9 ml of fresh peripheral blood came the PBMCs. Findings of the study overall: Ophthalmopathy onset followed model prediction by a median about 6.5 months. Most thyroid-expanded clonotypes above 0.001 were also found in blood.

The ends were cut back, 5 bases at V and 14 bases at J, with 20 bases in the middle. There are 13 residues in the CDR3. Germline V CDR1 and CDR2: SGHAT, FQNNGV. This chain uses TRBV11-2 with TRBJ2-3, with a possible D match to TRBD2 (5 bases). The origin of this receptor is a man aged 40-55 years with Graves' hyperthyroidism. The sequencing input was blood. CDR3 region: CASSPGGVSAWYF. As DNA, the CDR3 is TGTGCCAGCAGCCCAGGAGGCGTGAGTGCTTGGTATTTT.